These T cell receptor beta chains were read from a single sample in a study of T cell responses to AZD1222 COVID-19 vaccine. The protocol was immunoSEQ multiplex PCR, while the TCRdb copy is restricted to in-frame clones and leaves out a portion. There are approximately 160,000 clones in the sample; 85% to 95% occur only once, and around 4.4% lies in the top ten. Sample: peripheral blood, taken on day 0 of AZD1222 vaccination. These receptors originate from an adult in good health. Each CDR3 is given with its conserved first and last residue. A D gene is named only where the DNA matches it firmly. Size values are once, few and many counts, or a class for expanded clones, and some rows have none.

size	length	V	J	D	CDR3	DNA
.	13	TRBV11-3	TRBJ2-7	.	CASSLWAVHEQYF	TGTGCCAGCAGCTTATGGGCGGTACACGAGCAGTACTTC
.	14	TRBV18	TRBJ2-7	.	CASSPSRNAYEQYF	TGTGCCAGCTCACCGAGCAGGAATGCCTACGAGCAGTACTTC
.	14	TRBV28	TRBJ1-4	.	CASSPPPTNEKLFF	TGTGCCAGCAGTCCTCCCCCAACTAATGAAAAACTGTTTTTT
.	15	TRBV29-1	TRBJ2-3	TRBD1	CSASDRVVPTDTQYF	TGCAGCGCTTCGGACAGGGTGGTCCCCACAGATACGCAGTATTTT
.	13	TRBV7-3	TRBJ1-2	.	CASSPREGYGYTF	TGTGCCAGCAGCCCCAGGGAGGGCTATGGCTACACCTTC
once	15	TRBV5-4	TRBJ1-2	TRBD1	CASSLADRGRGGYTF	TGTGCCAGCTCCCTAGCGGACAGGGGGCGCGGAGGCTACACCTTC
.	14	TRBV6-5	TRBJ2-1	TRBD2	CASSRVVGGNEQFF	TGTGCCAGCAGTAGGGTGGTGGGAGGGAATGAGCAGTTCTTC
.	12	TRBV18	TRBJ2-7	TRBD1	CASSLDRYEQYF	TGTGCCAGCTCACTGGACAGGTACGAGCAGTACTTC
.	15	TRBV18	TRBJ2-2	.	CASSPGGWRIGELFF	TGTGCCAGCTCACCCGGGGGCTGGCGCATCGGGGAGCTGTTTTTT
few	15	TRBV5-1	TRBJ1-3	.	CASSPAEGSGNTIYF	TGCGCCAGCAGCCCGGCGGAAGGTTCTGGAAACACCATATATTTT
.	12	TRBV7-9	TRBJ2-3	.	CASSLVGDTQYF	TGTGCCAGCAGCTTAGTAGGAGATACGCAGTATTTT
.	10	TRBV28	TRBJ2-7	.	CASSLREQYF	TGTGCCAGCAGTCTCCGTGAGCAGTACTTC
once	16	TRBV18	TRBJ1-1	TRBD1	CASSPPKTGRNTEAFF	TGTGCCAGCTCACCACCCAAGACAGGGCGCAACACTGAAGCTTTCTTT
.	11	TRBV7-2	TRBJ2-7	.	CATLKAGEQYF	TGTGCCACTCTAAAGGCGGGCGAGCAGTACTTC